A selection of T cell receptor beta chains follows, all from one sample in a study of response to subunit inactivated influenza vaccine. TCRdb analysed the RT-PCR reads with MiXCR anew, one entry per CDR3 protein. Counted here are hundreds of thousands of distinct CDR3 sequences, about 15% occurring once; the ten biggest clones make up roughly 7.2%. Specimen: PBMCs from blood, collected around 14 days before vaccination. Receptor source: a middle-aged man who received an inactivated influenza vaccine. Both conserved end residues are part of each CDR3. The D gene is left open where the match is weak. Expanded clones get a size class; other rows say once, few or many, or leave the size out.

d_call	v_call	clone_size	j_call	cdr3_nt	cdr3_aa
TRBD2	TRBV3-1	few	TRBJ2-5	TGTGCCAGCAGCCATCCTGGACTAGCGGGAGACGGGACCCAGTACTTC	CASSHPGLAGDGTQYF
-	TRBV6-2/TRBV6-3	few	TRBJ2-5	TGTGCCAGCAGTTACAGCGCGGGACTGTCGGAAGAGACCCAGTACTTC	CASSYSAGLSEETQYF
TRBD2	TRBV24-1	-	TRBJ2-3	TGTGCCACCAGTGTTAGCGGGAGTGGTTCAGATACGCAGTATTTT	CATSVSGSGSDTQYF
TRBD2	TRBV12-3/TRBV12-4	many	TRBJ2-3	TGTGCCAGCAGACCGAGCGGGAGAGTGAGCACAGATACGCAGTATTTT	CASRPSGRVSTDTQYF
-	TRBV7-9	few	TRBJ2-1	TGTGCCAGCACCCTGGGACGGAATGAGCAGTTCTTC	CASTLGRNEQFF
-	TRBV27	few	TRBJ2-5	TGTGCCAGCAGTTTATCGGAGCCTCTCCAAGAGACCCAGTACTTC	CASSLSEPLQETQYF
TRBD1	TRBV28	-	TRBJ2-1	TGTGCCAGCAGTTTATTCAGTGGGACAGGGTCCAATGAGCAGTTCTTC	CASSLFSGTGSNEQFF
-	TRBV7-8	-	TRBJ1-5	TGTGCCAGCAGCTTTGGGAGGGTTTTTGACAATCAGCCCCAGCATTTT	CASSFGRVFDNQPQHF
-	TRBV6-5	few	TRBJ2-7	TGTGCCAGCTCTGGGAGGAGCGAGCAGTACTTC	CASSGRSEQYF
TRBD2	TRBV20-1	-	TRBJ2-7	TGCAGTGCTAGAGATCTAGCGGGAGGCCTCTACGAGCAGTACTTC	CSARDLAGGLYEQYF
TRBD1	TRBV7-6	few	TRBJ2-7	TGTGCCAGCAGCTTTCCGGGACAGGGTACAAACGAGCAGTACTTC	CASSFPGQGTNEQYF
-	TRBV6-2/TRBV6-3	many	TRBJ2-1	TGTGCCAGCAGTTACTCCCGATGGCTAGCCGGATACAATGAGCAGTTCTTC	CASSYSRWLAGYNEQFF
-	TRBV5-6	-	TRBJ1-5	TGTGCCAGCAGCCCATACGGGGCTACTCAGCCCCAGCATTTT	CASSPYGATQPQHF
TRBD2	TRBV4-2	-	TRBJ2-5	TGTGCCAGCAGCCATTCTAGCGGGAGGGGGTCAGAGACCCAGTACTTC	CASSHSSGRGSETQYF
TRBD1	TRBV5-1	-	TRBJ2-1	TGCGCCAGCAGCTTCTCCGGACAGGGGTCTTACAATGAGCAGTTCTTC	CASSFSGQGSYNEQFF
TRBD1	TRBV5-1	-	TRBJ1-1	TGCGCCAGCAGCCCCCTTTGGGGACAGTCTGAAGCTTTCTTT	CASSPLWGQSEAFF
-	TRBV7-9	-	TRBJ2-5	TGTGCCAGCAGCACCAGGATCCAAGAGACCCAGTACTTC	CASSTRIQETQYF
TRBD2	TRBV5-1	few	TRBJ2-7	TGCGCCAGCAGCTTGAATAGCGGGGGAAGCTCCTACGAGCAGTACTTC	CASSLNSGGSSYEQYF
-	TRBV9	-	TRBJ2-1	TGTGCCAGCAGCGTAGGGGACCCGTCCTACAATGAGCAGTTCTTC	CASSVGDPSYNEQFF
TRBD2	TRBV7-9	-	TRBJ2-1	TGCGCTTCCCCGGGACTACTTTACAATGAGCAGTTCTTC	CASPGLLYNEQFF
TRBD1	TRBV6-2/TRBV6-3	once	TRBJ1-2	TGTGCCAGCAGTCCGTCCGGGACAGGGCTAACCTATGGCTACACCTTC	CASSPSGTGLTYGYTF
-	TRBV5-1	few	TRBJ2-7	TGCGCCAGCAGCTCCGGGGACTCCTCCGAGCAGTACTTC	CASSSGDSSEQYF
-	TRBV5-1	few	TRBJ2-5	TGCGCCAGCAGCGACGGCACCTCCCCAGAGACCCAGTACTTC	CASSDGTSPETQYF
-	TRBV7-9	few	TRBJ2-7	TGTGCCAGCAGCTCATTCGCGGTCGAGCAGTACTTC	CASSSFAVEQYF
-	TRBV4-3	-	TRBJ1-4	TGCGCCAGCAGCCAAGGCCAAGGGGGAAGTGAAAAACTGTTTTTT	CASSQGQGGSEKLFF
-	TRBV10-3	few	TRBJ1-1	TGTGCCATCAGTGAGTCTGGGGTTCGAAACACTGAAGCTTTCTTT	CAISESGVRNTEAFF
-	TRBV12-3/TRBV12-4	many	TRBJ2-1	TGTGCCAGCAGTTTCGGGACCCACAATGAGCAGTTCTTC	CASSFGTHNEQFF
-	TRBV5-1	many	TRBJ2-3	TGCGCCAGCAGCTTGGTTGGGGTCTCAGATACGCAGTATTTT	CASSLVGVSDTQYF
-	TRBV11-2	few	TRBJ2-3	TGTGCCAGCAGCTTAGTTATCGGAGAAATTGATACGCAGTATTTT	CASSLVIGEIDTQYF
-	TRBV2	-	TRBJ1-6	TGTGCCAGCAGGACGGGACGGAGCTCCTATAATTCACCCTTCCACTTT	CASRTGRSSYNSPFHF
-	TRBV20-1	-	TRBJ2-3	TGCAGTTCGGCTCAGTCTGGTCGCGGAGATACGCAGTATTTT	CSSAQSGRGDTQYF
TRBD1	TRBV5-1	-	TRBJ2-5	TGCGCCAGCAGCTTGCGACAGGGACAGCAAGAGACCCAGTACTTC	CASSLRQGQQETQYF
TRBD2	TRBV12-3/TRBV12-4	-	TRBJ2-1	TGTGCCAGCAGTTTCGTCACTAGCGCCTCCGATGAGCAGTTCTTC	CASSFVTSASDEQFF
-	TRBV20-1	-	TRBJ2-5	TGCAGTGCTAGAGCGGAAGCTAGAAAAGAGACCCAGTACTTC	CSARAEARKETQYF
TRBD2	TRBV28	-	TRBJ2-7	TGTGCCAGCAGTTTTCTAGCGGGAGCTCTCACCTACGAGCAGTACTTC	CASSFLAGALTYEQYF
-	TRBV24-1	few	TRBJ1-1	TGTGCCACCAGTGATGTGGGTGACACTGAAGCTTTCTTT	CATSDVGDTEAFF
TRBD1	TRBV28	few	TRBJ2-3	TGTGCCAGCAGTCGAGGGACAGGGAAAGGCACAGATACGCAGTATTTT	CASSRGTGKGTDTQYF
TRBD1	TRBV19	-	TRBJ1-5	TGTGCCAGTAGTATAGTTGGGACAGGGATAAATCAGCCCCAGCATTTT	CASSIVGTGINQPQHF
-	TRBV27	-	TRBJ2-5	TGTGCCAGCAACCCTACCGGGACTTTAGTGGAGACCCAGTACTTC	CASNPTGTLVETQYF
TRBD2	TRBV7-6	few	TRBJ2-3	TGTGCCAGCAGCTTAGTTTCTAGCGGGACAGATACGCAGTATTTT	CASSLVSSGTDTQYF
-	TRBV28	-	TRBJ2-7	TGTGCCAGTTTCCCCGGGACGGGCTCCTACGAGCAGTACTTC	CASFPGTGSYEQYF